This T cell receptor (beta chain) was obtained from a study of T cells in tuberculosis. Study as a whole: In South Africa, adults with active tuberculosis were compared with IGRA-negative and latently infected IGRA-positive adolescents.

On this clone: Its antigen is undetermined.

General observations from the study: Active tuberculosis TCR-alpha repertoires lay closer to GMM-specific TCRs than IGRA-negative controls, suggesting clonal expansion.

Profiling relied on immunoSEQ multiplex PCR, and the TCRdb table lists in-frame clones only, not all of them. The sample holds about 49,000 clones, nearly 95% seen once. The time point was: new active TB diagnosis, blood taken before or within 7 days of starting treatment. Germline values: CDR1 SNHLY, CDR2 FYNNEI. This CDR3 has 14 amino acids. V lost 6 bases and J 7 bases, leaving 15 bases between the germline ends. This material consisted of PBMCs, taken at tuberculosis diagnosis. This chain links TRBV2 with TRBJ2-2; weak D call: TRBD2 (5 bases). This receptor was obtained from an adult with tuberculosis. This CDR3 is CASREYRGSGELFF. The CDR3, as DNA: TGTGCCAGCAGGGAATATCGAGGGAGCGGGGAGCTGTTTTTT.